This T cell receptor (beta chain) was observed in a study of T cell responses to AZD1222 COVID-19 vaccine. Findings of the study overall: With dominance at 160-218 and 743-854, vaccine-associated CD4 TCRs spanned spike. The study reported that nearly half of spike-specific TCRs target unmutated variant regions.

Pooled together were second doses at about 4 or about 12 weeks. The method was immunoSEQ multiplex PCR; TCRdb's version includes in-frame clones alone and lacks a portion of them. The sample shows roughly 200,000 clones, more than 85% of them seen only once. As regards this clone: Its matching antigen is unknown.

The V gene's germline CDR1 is KGHSH and CDR2 LQKENI. The CDR3 spans 14 residues. J was trimmed by 6 bases and V by 1 base; bases with no gene match: 3. The source of this sequence is an adult who received the AZD1222 COVID-19 vaccine. This chain joins TRBV18 and TRBJ1-5; 7 bases map to TRBD1. The source was peripheral blood, collected 28 days after the second AZD1222 dose. CDR3 nucleotide sequence: TGTGCCAGCTCACCACAGGGGGCGAGTCAGCCCCAGCATTTT. It codes for CASSPQGASQPQHF.